This record looks at one T cell receptor (beta chain) sequence and its context. TCRdb passed the 5' RACE reads through MiXCR, listing each CDR3 protein once. Of roughly 130,000 distinct CDR3 sequences listed, about 8% were seen once; the top ten hold more than 7%. These data are taken from a study of CD8 T cells in ankylosing spondylitis. This CDR3 contains 12 residues. Germline V gene data show CDR1 as DFQATT and CDR2 as SNEGSKA (reference sequence). The sequenced sample consisted of synovial fluid, either unsorted or a sorted T cell fraction (not recorded which). This TCR was recovered from a male donor with ankylosing spondylitis. The chain carries TRBV20-1 and TRBJ2-3; D uncertain. Written as DNA, the CDR3 is TGCAGCGCTGAGGTGGGCACAGATACGCAGTATTTT. Translation gives CSAEVGTDTQYF.